These 20 T cell receptor beta chains came from one sample sequenced in a study of T cells after posttransplantation cyclophosphamide (TCRdb year 2016). Library construction relied on the immunoSEQ multiplex PCR assay. Drawn from immuneACCESS, this table holds only the in-frame rearrangements with V and J called that TCRdb kept. Clones are partly lost; checked studies trace under half to an unresolved V gene and leave the rest unexplained. For this sample, roughly 2,800 clones appear and none is a singleton. 16% of the sample rests with the top ten. The label giving this sample's treatment or condition can be read as: high-dose cyclophosphamide on days +3 and +4 as single-agent GVHD prophylaxis. For conditioning, the PTCy patients got busulfan and fludarabine, then a related or unrelated marrow graft, followed by cyclophosphamide on days +3 and +4. Specimen: PBMCs, collected 30 days after allogeneic stem cell transplant with posttransplant cyclophosphamide. These receptors all come from a female patient in her sixties who received an allogeneic stem cell transplant from an unrelated donor, was CMV-positive, and had acute GVHD only. It is possible that, after a transplant, some T cells come from the graft donor.

This clone came up many times. This chain uses TRBV7-6 with TRBJ2-7; D may be TRBD2 (5 bases). V was trimmed by 5 bases and J by 4 bases, leaving 18 bases between them. CDR1 and CDR2 (germline): SGHVS, FNYEAQ. This CDR3 contains 15 residues. In nucleotides, the CDR3 is TGTGCCAGCAGCCCCTTGGTCGAGGCGGGTTACGAGCAGTACTTC. It is translated as CASSPLVEAGYEQYF.

This clone was counted many times. This chain links TRBV6-2 or TRBV6-3 with TRBJ2-7; D gene uncertain. This CDR3 has 12 amino acids. Per the germline V gene, CDR1 is MNHEY and CDR2 is SVGEGT. V was shortened by 6 bases and J by 3 bases, with 9 bases between the two germline ends. The DNA of the CDR3 is TGTGCCAGCAGCCAAAACAGCTACGAGCAGTACTTC. Protein: CASSQNSYEQYF.

By share, this clone counts as medium-sized. Other DNA sequences from this sample encode an identical CDR3 as well. This sequence joins TRBV28 and TRBJ2-7; TRBD1 aligns across 8 bases. Germline V gene data show CDR1 as MDHEN and CDR2 as SYDVKM. V lost 2 bases to trimming and J lost 3 bases; unmatched junction nucleotides: 0. The CDR3 length is 13 residues. The CDR3 DNA follows: TGTGCCAGCAGTTTAGGACAGGGCTACGAGCAGTACTTC. As protein: CASSLGQGYEQYF.

This clone was observed at least ten times. The rearrangement links TRBV13 to TRBJ2-7, with D perhaps TRBD1 (6 bases). With 0 bases removed from V and 1 base from J, the gap between germline ends came to 19 bases. Germline V gene lookup returns CDR1 PRHDT and CDR2 FYEKMQ (reference sequence). This CDR3 has 18 residues. CDR3 loop: CASSLGLEGAGVSYEQYF. Here the CDR3 DNA reads TGTGCCAGCAGCTTAGGCTTGGAAGGGGCAGGGGTGTCCTACGAGCAGTACTTC. The full variable domain, rest sourced from reference TRBV13 and TRBJ2-7, is AAGVIQSPRHLIKEKRETATLKCYPIPRHDTVYWYQQGPGQDPQFLISFYEKMQSDKGSIPDRFSAQQFSDYHSELNMSSLELGDSALYFCASSLGLEGAGVSYEQYFGPGTRLTVT.

The table lists this clone with many counts. A read error may account for a junction end that differs from germline. The V gene is TRBV7-7, the J gene TRBJ2-3; 8 bases agree with TRBD1. The CDR3 consists of 15 residues. Germline V lookup: CDR1 SSHAT, CDR2 FNYEAQ (reference sequence). The CDR3 coding sequence is TGTGCTAGCAGCTCCGGACAGGGAAGCACAGATACGCAGTATTTT. Translated, it gives CASSSGQGSTDTQYF.

By share, this clone ranks as medium-sized. The V call is TRBV4-3, the J call TRBJ2-7, with TRBD1 as a possible D gene (6 bases). Deletions cut 1 base from V and 2 bases from J, with 15 bases between. From germline, CDR1 is LGHNA and CDR2 YSLEER. This CDR3 spans 16 amino acids. CDR3 protein: CASSQGVKYRAYEQYF. The CDR3 coding sequence is TGCGCCAGCAGCCAAGGCGTGAAGTACAGGGCCTACGAGCAGTACTTC.

There are many counts of this clone. J is TRBJ1-2 and V is TRBV27; a weak D match, TRBD1 (6 bases). The V and J ends lost 2 bases and 2 bases respectively, with 9 bases between them. The CDR3 length is 14 residues. The germline V gene encodes CDR1 MNHEY and CDR2 SMNVEV (reference sequence). The CDR3 sequence is CASSLKGGNYGYTF. The DNA of the CDR3 is TGTGCCAGCAGTTTAAAGGGGGGGAACTATGGCTACACCTTC.

This clone was found many times. V gene TRBV5-1 combines with J gene TRBJ2-2; 11 nucleotides agree with TRBD2. The CDR3 is made up of 19 amino acids. Losses at the gene ends were 4 bases for V and 5 bases for J; bases not matched to a gene: 16. Germline V gives CDR1 SGHRS, CDR2 YFSETQ. CDR3 nucleotides: TGCGCCAGCAGCCGATCGGTAGCGGGAGGGCCTGGGTATACCGGGGAGCTGTTTTTT. Amino acid sequence: CASSRSVAGGPGYTGELFF.

This clone was counted ten times or more. The chain combines TRBV4-3 with TRBJ1-1; D may be TRBD1 (5 bases). Trimming stripped 4 bases from V and 5 bases from J, with 11 bases between. Germline lookup yields CDR1 LGHNA and CDR2 YSLEER. This CDR3 contains 13 residues. The CDR3 loop is CASSLGRGTEAFF. Written as DNA, the CDR3 is TGCGCCAGCAGCCTGGGGCGGGGAACTGAAGCTTTCTTT.

This clone was found many times. The rearrangement joins TRBV28 to TRBJ2-5; TRBD1 agrees at 12 bases. CDR1 MDHEN and CDR2 SYDVKM come from the germline V gene. Trimming cost V 3 bases and J 5 bases; bases outside gene matches: 7. The CDR3 has 16 amino acids. The CDR3 spells CASSFRDRGLLETQYF. DNA for the CDR3: TGTGCCAGCAGTTTTCGGGACAGGGGGCTGTTGGAGACCCAGTACTTC.

By share of the sample, this clone is medium-sized (0.01 to 0.1%). This sequence joins TRBV11-2 and TRBJ2-1; 9 positions agree with TRBD1. The germline V gene has CDR1 SGHAT and CDR2 FQNNGV. The CDR3 consists of 14 residues. V dropped 10 bases and J dropped 6; count of bases not matched to a gene: 10. The CDR3 loop is CATAGQGRLNEQFF. In DNA, the CDR3 is TGTGCCACCGCCGGACAGGGGCGCCTCAATGAGCAGTTCTTC. The full variable domain, rest sourced from reference TRBV11-2 and TRBJ2-1, is EAGVAQSPRYKIIEKRQSVAFWCNPISGHATLYWYQQILGQGPKLLIQFQNNGVVDDSQLPKDRFSAERLKGVDSTLKIQPAKLEDSAVYLCATAGQGRLNEQFFGPGTRLTVL.

This clone appeared many times. The chain recombines TRBV7-9 with TRBJ1-6; tentative D call: TRBD1 (6 bases). V lost 5 bases and J lost 6, with 14 bases in between. Per the germline V gene, CDR1 is SEHNR and CDR2 is FQNEAQ (reference sequence). CDR3 length equals 15 residues. Here the CDR3 reads CASSNPGDRNSPLHF. CDR3 nucleotides: TGTGCCAGCAGCAACCCAGGGGATCGTAATTCACCCCTCCACTTT.

This clone has a count of ten or more. The V call is TRBV13, the J call TRBJ2-1; 9 positions match TRBD1. V gave up 5 bases and J gave up 2 bases; unmatched junction bases: 4. Germline V gene lookup returns CDR1 PRHDT and CDR2 FYEKMQ (reference sequence). This CDR3 has 15 residues. Here the CDR3 DNA reads TGTGCCAGCAGCCTAAACAGGGGGCCCTACAATGAGCAGTTCTTC. Translating it yields CASSLNRGPYNEQFF. The full variable domain, completed using reference TRBV13 and TRBJ2-1, is AAGVIQSPRHLIKEKRETATLKCYPIPRHDTVYWYQQGPGQDPQFLISFYEKMQSDKGSIPDRFSAQQFSDYHSELNMSSLELGDSALYFCASSLNRGPYNEQFFGPGTRLTVL.

This clone is medium-sized (0.01 to 0.1%). The chain is built from TRBV6-6 and TRBJ1-3, with 8 bases aligning to TRBD1. The CDR3 extends over 16 amino acids. CDR1 and CDR2 from the germline V gene are MNHNY and SVGAGI (reference sequence). V gave up 5 bases and J gave up 0 bases; unmatched junction bases: 6. CDR3 sequence reads: CASSGTGSLSGNTIYF. In nucleotides, the CDR3 is TGTGCCAGCAGTGGGACAGGCAGCCTCTCTGGAAACACCATATATTTT.

This clone was seen many times. The chain carries TRBV4-3 and TRBJ1-2, with TRBD1 identical over 9 bases. This CDR3 spans 16 amino acids. Germline V gene sequence: CDR1 LGHNA, CDR2 YSLEER. J gave up 6 bases and V 1 base, and 9 bases lay outside the gene matches. This CDR3 is CASSQVTGGGPDGYTF. The CDR3 DNA sequence: TGCGCCAGCAGCCAAGTTACAGGGGGCGGCCCGGATGGCTACACCTTC.

This clone has ten or more counts. J is TRBJ1-1 and V is TRBV7-8; D is ambiguous. Germline lookup yields CDR1 SGHVS and CDR2 FQNEAQ. This CDR3 has 12 amino acids. The V end lost 2 bases, the J end lost 2 bases, and 3 bases lay between the germline ends. The CDR3 here is CASSLSNTEAFF. The DNA for the CDR3 is TGTGCCAGCAGCTTATCTAACACTGAAGCTTTCTTT.

This clone was picked up many times. The chain is built from TRBV13 and TRBJ2-7; perhaps TRBD1 as D (6 bases). Germline CDR1 is PRHDT and CDR2 is FYEKMQ (reference sequence). The V gene lost 5 bases and the J gene lost 3 bases, with 11 bases spanning the gap. The CDR3 has 13 residues. Here the CDR3 reads CASSQGQIYEQYF. The CDR3 nucleotides are TGTGCCAGCAGCCAGGGACAAATCTACGAGCAGTACTTC.

This clone has ten or more counts. The germline gene is not matched at one end of the junction; a read error may be the cause. The V and J genes are TRBV6-1 and TRBJ2-1, with 8 positions matching TRBD1. The CDR3 consists of 13 residues. In germline, CDR1 is MNHNS, CDR2 SASEGT. The CDR3 here is CASGDRGYNEQFF. The DNA of the CDR3 is TGTGCCAGCGGTGACAGGGGCTACAATGAGCAGTTCTTC.

There are a few counts of this clone. This chain joins TRBV20-1 and TRBJ2-1, with TRBD2 matching 10 bases. There are 11 residues in the CDR3. Germline CDR1 reads DFQATT; CDR2 reads SNEGSKA (reference sequence). V lost 1 base and J lost 14; bases outside the gene matches: 2. CDR3 nucleotide sequence: TGCAGTGCTAGAGTCCTAGCGGGGGAGTTCTTC. Encoded protein: CSARVLAGEFF.

This clone was recorded at least ten times. The V call is TRBV19, the J call TRBJ2-7; 12 nucleotides agree with TRBD2. V trimming: 5 bases; J trimming: 0 bases; junction bases outside the gene matches: 8. The CDR3 has 17 amino acids. Germline V gives CDR1 LNHDA, CDR2 SQIVND (reference sequence). In DNA, the CDR3 is TGTGCCAGTAGTCGGAGGACTAGCGGGAAAAGCTCCTACGAGCAGTACTTC. Translating gives CASSRRTSGKSSYEQYF.